This T cell receptor beta chain was profiled in a study of CD8 T cells in Susac syndrome. Regarding this clonotype: What it recognizes is unknown.

cDNA came from approximately 0.5 to 1 ug RNA primed by random hexamers. Amplification of TCR beta CDR3 used immunoSEQ multiplex PCR across 54 Vbeta and 13 Jbeta. TCRdb re-called the immunoSEQ multiplex PCR reads through MiXCR, storing one row per CDR3 protein. Among roughly 190,000 distinct CDR3 sequences, around 95% were seen once, and the ten largest hold roughly 0.15%. Per germline, CDR1 SGHDN and CDR2 FVKESK. The CDR3 consists of 16 residues. V was pared by 2 bases and J by 2 bases, with 3 bases of the junction left unmatched. CD8+ and CD4+ T cells from blood underwent TCR beta sequencing. Study-level results: The study conceded that relatively few individuals underwent its TCR sequencing and HLA analysis. Some 17 Susac-specific public clones were found in total CD8+ repertoires and about 5 in CD8+ TEMRA repertoires.

The chain recombines TRBV14 with TRBJ2-1, with 10 positions matching TRBD2. The sample consisted of CD8+ T cells from PBMCs. This clonotype originated in a human donor with Susac syndrome. The chain's CDR3 is CASSQQSGRAYNEQFF. As DNA, the CDR3 is TGTGCCAGCAGCCAACAAAGCGGGAGGGCCTACAATGAGCAGTTCTTC.